The T cell receptor beta chain described here comes from a study of somatic mutations in cytotoxic T cells in rheumatoid arthritis. Trimming cost V 2 bases and J 4 bases, with 9 bases left between them. Germline CDR1 reads SEHNR; CDR2 reads FQNEAQ (reference sequence). The CDR3 runs to 14 residues. The table came from immunoSEQ multiplex PCR; TCRdb's copy has only in-frame clones and leaves some out. The data hold 9,000 to 13,000 clones, with roughly 85% observed a single time. The sequencing input was CD8+ T cells sorted from blood. The J gene is TRBJ1-5, the V gene TRBV7-9; D is uncertain. The clonotype originates from an adult with rheumatoid arthritis. This chain's CDR3 is CASSLQAANQPQHF. The DNA of the CDR3 is TGTGCCAGCAGCTTACAGGCAGCTAATCAGCCCCAGCATTTT.